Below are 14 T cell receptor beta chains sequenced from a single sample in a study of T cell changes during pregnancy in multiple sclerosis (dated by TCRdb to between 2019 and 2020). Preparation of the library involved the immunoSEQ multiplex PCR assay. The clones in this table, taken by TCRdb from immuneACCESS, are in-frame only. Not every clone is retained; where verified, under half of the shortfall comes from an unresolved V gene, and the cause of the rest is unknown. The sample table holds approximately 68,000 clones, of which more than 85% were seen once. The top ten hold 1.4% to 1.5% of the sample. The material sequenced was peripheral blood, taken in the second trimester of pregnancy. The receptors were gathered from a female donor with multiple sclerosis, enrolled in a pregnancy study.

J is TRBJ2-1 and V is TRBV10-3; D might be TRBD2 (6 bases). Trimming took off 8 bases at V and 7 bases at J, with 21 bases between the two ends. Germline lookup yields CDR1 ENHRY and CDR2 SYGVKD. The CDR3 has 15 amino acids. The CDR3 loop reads CAIRRERNSPNEQFF. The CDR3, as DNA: TGTGCCATCCGGAGGGAAAGGAATAGCCCGAATGAGCAGTTCTTC.

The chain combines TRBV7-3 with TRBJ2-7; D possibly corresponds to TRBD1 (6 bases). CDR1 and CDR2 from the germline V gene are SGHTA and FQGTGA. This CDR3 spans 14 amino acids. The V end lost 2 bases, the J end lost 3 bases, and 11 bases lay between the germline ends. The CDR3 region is CASSLQGGNYEQYF. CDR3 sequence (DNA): TGTGCCAGCAGCTTACAAGGGGGAAACTACGAGCAGTACTTC.

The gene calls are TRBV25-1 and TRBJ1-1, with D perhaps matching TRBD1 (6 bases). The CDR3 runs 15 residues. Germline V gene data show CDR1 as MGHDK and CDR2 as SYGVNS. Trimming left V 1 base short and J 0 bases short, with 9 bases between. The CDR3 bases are TGTGCCAGCAGTGAATGGGGGCGGGTGAACACTGAAGCTTTCTTT. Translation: CASSEWGRVNTEAFF.

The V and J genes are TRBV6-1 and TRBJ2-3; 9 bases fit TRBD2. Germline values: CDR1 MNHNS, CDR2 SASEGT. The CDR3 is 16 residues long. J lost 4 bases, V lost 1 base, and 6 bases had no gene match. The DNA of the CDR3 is TGTGCCAGCAGTGAAGTAGGCGGGGGGGCCGCAGATACGCAGTATTTT. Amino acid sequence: CASSEVGGGAADTQYF.

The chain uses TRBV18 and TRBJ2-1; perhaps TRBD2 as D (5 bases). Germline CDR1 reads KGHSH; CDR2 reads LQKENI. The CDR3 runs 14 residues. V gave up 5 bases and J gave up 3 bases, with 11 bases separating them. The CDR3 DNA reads TGTGCCAGCTCAATATCCCGGGACTACAATGAGCAGTTCTTC. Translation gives CASSISRDYNEQFF.

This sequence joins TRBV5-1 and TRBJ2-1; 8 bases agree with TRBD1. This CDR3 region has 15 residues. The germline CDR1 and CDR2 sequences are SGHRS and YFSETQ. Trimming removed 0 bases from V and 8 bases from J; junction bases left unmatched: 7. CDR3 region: CASSLALAGGDEQFF. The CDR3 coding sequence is TGCGCCAGCAGCTTGGCACTAGCAGGGGGCGATGAGCAGTTCTTC.

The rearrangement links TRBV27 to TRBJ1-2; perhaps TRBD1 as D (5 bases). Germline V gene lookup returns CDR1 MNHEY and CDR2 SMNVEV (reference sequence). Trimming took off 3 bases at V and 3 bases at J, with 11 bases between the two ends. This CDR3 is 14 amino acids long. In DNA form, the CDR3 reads TGTGCCAGCAGTTTCCGGGGAGGGGACTATGGCTACACCTTC. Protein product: CASSFRGGDYGYTF.

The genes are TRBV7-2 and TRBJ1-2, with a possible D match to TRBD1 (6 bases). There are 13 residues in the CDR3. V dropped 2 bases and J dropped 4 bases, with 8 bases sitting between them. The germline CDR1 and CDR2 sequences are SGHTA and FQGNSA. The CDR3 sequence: CASSLQGLYGYTF. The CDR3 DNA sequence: TGTGCCAGCAGCTTACAGGGGCTCTATGGCTACACCTTC.

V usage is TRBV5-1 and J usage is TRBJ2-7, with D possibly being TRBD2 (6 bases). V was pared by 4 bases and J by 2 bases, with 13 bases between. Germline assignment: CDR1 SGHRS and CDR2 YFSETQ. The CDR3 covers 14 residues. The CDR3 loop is CASSPWAGTYEQYF. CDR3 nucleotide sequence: TGCGCCAGCAGCCCCTGGGCGGGAACCTACGAGCAGTACTTC.

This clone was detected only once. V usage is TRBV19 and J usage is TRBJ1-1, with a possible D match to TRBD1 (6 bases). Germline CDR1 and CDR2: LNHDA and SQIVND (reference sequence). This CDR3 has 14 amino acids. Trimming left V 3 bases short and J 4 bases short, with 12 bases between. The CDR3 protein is CASSIIMGATEAFF. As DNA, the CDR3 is TGTGCCAGTAGTATCATCATGGGGGCCACTGAAGCTTTCTTT.

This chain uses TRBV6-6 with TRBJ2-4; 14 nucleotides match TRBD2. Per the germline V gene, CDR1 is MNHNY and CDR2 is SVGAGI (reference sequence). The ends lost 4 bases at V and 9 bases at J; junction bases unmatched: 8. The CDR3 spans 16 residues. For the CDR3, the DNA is TGTGCCAGCAGTTCCAGACTAGCGGGGGGGCTGGGCATTCAGTACTTC. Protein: CASSSRLAGGLGIQYF.

The CDR3 reads CASRTGGAAQPQHF. In DNA form, the CDR3 reads TGTGCCAGTAGAACAGGGGGCGCGGCTCAGCCCCAGCATTTT. The chain is built from TRBV19 and TRBJ1-5, with TRBD1 matching 9 bases. J lost 6 bases, V lost 6 bases, and 6 bases had no gene match. The germline V gene encodes CDR1 LNHDA and CDR2 SQIVND (reference sequence). This CDR3 has 14 amino acids.

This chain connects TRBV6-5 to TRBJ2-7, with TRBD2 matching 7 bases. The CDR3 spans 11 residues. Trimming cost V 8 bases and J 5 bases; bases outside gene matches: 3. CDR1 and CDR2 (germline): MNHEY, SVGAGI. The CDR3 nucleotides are TGTGCCAGCGAGGGAGGGGACGAGCAGTACTTC. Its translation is CASEGGDEQYF.

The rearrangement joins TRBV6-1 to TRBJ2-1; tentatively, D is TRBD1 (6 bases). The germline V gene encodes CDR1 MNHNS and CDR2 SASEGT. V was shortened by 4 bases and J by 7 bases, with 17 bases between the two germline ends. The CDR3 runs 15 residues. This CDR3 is CASSVRAGDRNEQFF. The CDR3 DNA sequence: TGTGCCAGCAGTGTTCGGGCAGGGGATAGGAATGAGCAGTTCTTC.